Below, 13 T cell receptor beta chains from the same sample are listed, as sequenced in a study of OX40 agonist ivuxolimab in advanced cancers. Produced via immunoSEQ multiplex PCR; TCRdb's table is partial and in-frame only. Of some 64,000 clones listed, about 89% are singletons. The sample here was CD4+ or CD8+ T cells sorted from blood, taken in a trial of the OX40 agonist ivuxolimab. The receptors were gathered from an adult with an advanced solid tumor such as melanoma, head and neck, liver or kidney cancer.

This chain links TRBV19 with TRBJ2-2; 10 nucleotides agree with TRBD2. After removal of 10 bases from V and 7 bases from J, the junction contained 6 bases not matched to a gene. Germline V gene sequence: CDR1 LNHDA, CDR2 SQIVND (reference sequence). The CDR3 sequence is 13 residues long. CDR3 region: CATKIAGGGELFF. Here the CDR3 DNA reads TGTGCCACCAAGATAGCGGGAGGCGGGGAGCTGTTTTTT.

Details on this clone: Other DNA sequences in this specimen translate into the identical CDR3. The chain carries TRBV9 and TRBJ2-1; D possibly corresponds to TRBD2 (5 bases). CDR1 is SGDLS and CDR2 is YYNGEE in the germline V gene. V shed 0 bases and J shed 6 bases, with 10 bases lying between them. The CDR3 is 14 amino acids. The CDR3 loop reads CASSVGLAANEQFF. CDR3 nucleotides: TGTGCCAGCAGCGTAGGGCTAGCCGCCAATGAGCAGTTCTTC.

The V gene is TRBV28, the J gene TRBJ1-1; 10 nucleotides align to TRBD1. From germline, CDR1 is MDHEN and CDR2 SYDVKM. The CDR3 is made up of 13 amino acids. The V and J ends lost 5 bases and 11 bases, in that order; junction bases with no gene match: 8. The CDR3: CASSTPDRGGAFF. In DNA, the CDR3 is TGTGCCAGCAGTACCCCGGACAGGGGGGGGGCTTTCTTT. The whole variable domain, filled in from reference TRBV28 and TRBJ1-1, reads DVKVTQSSRYLVKRTGEKVFLECVQDMDHENMFWYRQDPGLGLRLIYFSYDVKMKEKGDIPEGYSVSREKKERFSLILESASTNQTSMYLCASSTPDRGGAFFGQGTRLTVV.

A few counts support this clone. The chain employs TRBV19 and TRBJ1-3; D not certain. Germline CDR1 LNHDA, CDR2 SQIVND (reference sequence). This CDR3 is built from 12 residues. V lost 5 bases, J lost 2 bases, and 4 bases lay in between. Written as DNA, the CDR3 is TGTGCCAGTAGTTTACCTGGAAACACCATATATTTT. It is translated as CASSLPGNTIYF.

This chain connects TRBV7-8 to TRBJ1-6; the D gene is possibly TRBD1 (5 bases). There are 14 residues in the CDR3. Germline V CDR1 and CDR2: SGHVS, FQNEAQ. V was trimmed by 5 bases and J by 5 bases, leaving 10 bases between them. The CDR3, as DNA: TGTGCCAGCAGCACCGGCAGGGATAATTCACCCCTCCACTTT. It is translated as CASSTGRDNSPLHF.

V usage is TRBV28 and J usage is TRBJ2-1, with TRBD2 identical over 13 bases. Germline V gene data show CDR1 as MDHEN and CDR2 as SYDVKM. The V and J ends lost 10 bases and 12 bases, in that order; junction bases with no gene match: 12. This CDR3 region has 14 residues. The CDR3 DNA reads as TGTGCCACCCATCCGGGACTAGCGGGATTATGGCAGTTCTTC. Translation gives CATHPGLAGLWQFF.

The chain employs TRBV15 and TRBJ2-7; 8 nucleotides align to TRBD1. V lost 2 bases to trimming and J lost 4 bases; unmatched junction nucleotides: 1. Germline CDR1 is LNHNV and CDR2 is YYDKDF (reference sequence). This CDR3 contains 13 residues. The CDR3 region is CATSRRQGYEQYF. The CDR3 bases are TGTGCCACCAGCAGACGACAGGGGTACGAGCAGTACTTC. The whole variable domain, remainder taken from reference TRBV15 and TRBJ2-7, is DAMVIQNPRYQVTQFGKPVTLSCSQTLNHNVMYWYQQKSSQAPKLLFHYYDKDFNNEADTPDNFQSRRPNTSFCFLDIRSPGLGDTAMYLCATSRRQGYEQYFGPGTRLTVT.

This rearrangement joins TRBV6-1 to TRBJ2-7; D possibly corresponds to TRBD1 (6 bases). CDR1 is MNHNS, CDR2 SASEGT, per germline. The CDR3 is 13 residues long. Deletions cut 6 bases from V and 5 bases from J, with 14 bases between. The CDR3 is CASSRQVSDEQYF. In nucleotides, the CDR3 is TGTGCCAGCAGCAGACAGGTCTCGGACGAGCAGTACTTC.

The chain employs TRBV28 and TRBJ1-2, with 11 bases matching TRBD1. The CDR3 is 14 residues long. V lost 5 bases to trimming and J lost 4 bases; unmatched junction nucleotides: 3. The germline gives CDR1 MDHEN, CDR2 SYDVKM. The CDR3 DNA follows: TGTGCCAGCAGTGCCGGGACAGGGGGCTATGGCTACACCTTC. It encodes CASSAGTGGYGYTF.

The CDR3 DNA reads as TGTGCCAGCAGTGAAGTGGCACCTTACAATGAGCAGTTCTTC. Residues: CASSEVAPYNEQFF. The chain couples TRBV2 to TRBJ2-1; unclear D gene. The germline gives CDR1 SNHLY, CDR2 FYNNEI. The V and J ends lost 1 base and 4 bases respectively, with 8 bases between them. The CDR3 totals 14 residues.

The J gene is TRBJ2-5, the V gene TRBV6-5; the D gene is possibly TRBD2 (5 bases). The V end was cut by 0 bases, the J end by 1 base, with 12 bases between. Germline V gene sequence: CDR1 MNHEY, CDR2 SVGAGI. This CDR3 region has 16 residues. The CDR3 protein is CASSYSIVLAQETQYF. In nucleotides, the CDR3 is TGTGCCAGCAGTTACTCGATTGTCCTAGCCCAAGAGACCCAGTACTTC.

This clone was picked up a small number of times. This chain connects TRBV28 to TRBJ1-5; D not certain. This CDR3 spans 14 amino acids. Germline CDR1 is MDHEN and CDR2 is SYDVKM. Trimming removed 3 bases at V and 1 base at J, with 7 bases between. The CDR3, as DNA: TGTGCCAGCAGTTTTTCGGGCAGCAATCAGCCCCAGCATTTT. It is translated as CASSFSGSNQPQHF.

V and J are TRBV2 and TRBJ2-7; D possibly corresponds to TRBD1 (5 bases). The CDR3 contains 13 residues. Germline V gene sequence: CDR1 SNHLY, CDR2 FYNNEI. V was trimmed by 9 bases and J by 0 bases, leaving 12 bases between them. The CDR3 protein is CARETANSYEQYF. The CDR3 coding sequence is TGTGCCAGAGAGACAGCTAACTCCTACGAGCAGTACTTC. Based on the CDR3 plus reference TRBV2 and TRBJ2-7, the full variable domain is EPEVTQTPSHQVTQMGQEVILRCVPISNHLYFYWYRQILGQKVEFLVSFYNNEISEKSEIFDDQFSVERPDGSNFTLKIRSTKLEDSAMYFCARETANSYEQYFGPGTRLTVT.